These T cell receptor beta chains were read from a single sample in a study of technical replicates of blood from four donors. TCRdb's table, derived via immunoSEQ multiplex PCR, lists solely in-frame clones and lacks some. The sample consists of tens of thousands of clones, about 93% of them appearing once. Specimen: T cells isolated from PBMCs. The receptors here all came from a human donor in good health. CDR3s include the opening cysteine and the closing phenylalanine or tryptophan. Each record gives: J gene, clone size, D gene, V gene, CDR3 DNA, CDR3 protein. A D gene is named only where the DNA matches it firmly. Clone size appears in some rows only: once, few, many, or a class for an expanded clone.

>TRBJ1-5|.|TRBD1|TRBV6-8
TGTGCCAGCAGTACGGACAGGGAAAGCAGTAGCAATCAGCCCCAGCATTTT
CASSTDRESSSNQPQHF
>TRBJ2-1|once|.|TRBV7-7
TGTGCTAGCAGCCCCATATCGGGCGGGGTGGTCAATGAGCAGTTCTTC
CASSPISGGVVNEQFF
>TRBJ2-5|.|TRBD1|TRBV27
TGTGCCAGCAGCCCAAACAGGGGGGAAGAGACCCAGTACTTC
CASSPNRGEETQYF
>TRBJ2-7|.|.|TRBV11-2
TGTGCCAGCAGCTTCCTCAGGGACGAGCAGTACTTC
CASSFLRDEQYF
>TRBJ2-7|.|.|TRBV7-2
TGTGCCAGCAGCCTAAACGTGTACTCCTCCTACGAGCAGTACTTC
CASSLNVYSSYEQYF
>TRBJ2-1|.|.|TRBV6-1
TGTGCCAGCAGTGAATTGGTAAGCGGAACATACAATGAGCAGTTCTTC
CASSELVSGTYNEQFF
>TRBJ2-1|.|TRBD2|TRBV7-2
TGTGCCAGCAGCCCCCTAGCGGGGGGGCGGTACAATGAGCAGTTCTTC
CASSPLAGGRYNEQFF
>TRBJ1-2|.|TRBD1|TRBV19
TGTGCCAGTAGTAAGGCAGGGGGCGGCTATGGCTACACCTTC
CASSKAGGGYGYTF
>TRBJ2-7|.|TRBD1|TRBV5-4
TGTGCCAGCAGCCCTCGGACAGGGGGATACGACGAGCAGTACTTC
CASSPRTGGYDEQYF
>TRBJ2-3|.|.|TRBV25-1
TGTGCCAGCAGTCCCCCAGGTAGCACAGATACGCAGTATTTT
CASSPPGSTDTQYF
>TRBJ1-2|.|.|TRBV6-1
TGTGCCAGCACGGATTGGGAGCTCTTATTCTATGGCTACACCTTC
CASTDWELLFYGYTF
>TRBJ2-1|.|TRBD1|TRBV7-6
TGTGCCAGCAGCATAGGGACAGCGGCCTACAATGAGCAGTTCTTC
CASSIGTAAYNEQFF
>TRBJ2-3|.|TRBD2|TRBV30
TGTGCCTGGAGTCCCCTAGCGGGGGACACAGATACGCAGTATTTT
CAWSPLAGDTDTQYF
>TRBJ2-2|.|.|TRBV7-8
TGTGCCAGCAGCCCAGGGACATTTAGCGCCGGGGAGCTGTTTTTT
CASSPGTFSAGELFF
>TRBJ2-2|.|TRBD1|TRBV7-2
TGTGCCAGCAGCCGGACAGGCCCCACCGGGGAGCTGTTTTTT
CASSRTGPTGELFF
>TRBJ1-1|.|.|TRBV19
TGTGCCAGTAGTATCTTCGACAAGAACACTGAAGCTTTCTTT
CASSIFDKNTEAFF
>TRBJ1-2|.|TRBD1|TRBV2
TGTGCCAGCAGTTACAGGGGGGATGGCTACACCTTC
CASSYRGDGYTF